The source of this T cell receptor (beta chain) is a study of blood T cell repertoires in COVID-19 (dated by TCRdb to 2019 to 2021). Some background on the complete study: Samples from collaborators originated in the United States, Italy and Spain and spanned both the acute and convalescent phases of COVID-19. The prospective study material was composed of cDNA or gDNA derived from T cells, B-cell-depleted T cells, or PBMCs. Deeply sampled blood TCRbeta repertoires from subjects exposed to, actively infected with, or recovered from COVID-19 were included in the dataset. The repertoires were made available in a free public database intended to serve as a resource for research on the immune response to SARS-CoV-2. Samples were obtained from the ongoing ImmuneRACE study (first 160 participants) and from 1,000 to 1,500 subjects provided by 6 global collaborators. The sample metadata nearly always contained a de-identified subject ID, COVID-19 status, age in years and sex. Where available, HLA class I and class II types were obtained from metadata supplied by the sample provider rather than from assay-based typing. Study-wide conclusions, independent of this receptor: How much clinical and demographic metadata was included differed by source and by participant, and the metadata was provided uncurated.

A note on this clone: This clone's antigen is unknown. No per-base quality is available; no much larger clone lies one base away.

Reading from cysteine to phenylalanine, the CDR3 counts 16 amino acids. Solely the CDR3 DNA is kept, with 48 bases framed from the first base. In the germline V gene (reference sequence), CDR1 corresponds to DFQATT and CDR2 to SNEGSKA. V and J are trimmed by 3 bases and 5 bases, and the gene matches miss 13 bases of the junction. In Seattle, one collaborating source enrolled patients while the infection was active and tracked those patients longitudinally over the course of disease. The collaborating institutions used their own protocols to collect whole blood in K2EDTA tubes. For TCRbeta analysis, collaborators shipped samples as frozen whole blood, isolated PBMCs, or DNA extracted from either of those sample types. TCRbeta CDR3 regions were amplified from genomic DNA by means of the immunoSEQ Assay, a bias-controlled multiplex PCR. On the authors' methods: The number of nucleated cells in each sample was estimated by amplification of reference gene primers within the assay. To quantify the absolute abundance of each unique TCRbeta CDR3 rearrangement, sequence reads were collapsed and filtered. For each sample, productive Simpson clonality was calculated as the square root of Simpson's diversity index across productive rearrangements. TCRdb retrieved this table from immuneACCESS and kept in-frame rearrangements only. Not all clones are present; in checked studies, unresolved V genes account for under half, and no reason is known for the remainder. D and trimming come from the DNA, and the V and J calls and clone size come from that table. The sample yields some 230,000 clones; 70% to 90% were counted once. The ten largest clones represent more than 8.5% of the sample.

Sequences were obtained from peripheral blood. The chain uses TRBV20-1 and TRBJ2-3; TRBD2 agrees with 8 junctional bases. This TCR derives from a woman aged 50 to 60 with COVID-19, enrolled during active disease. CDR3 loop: CSASFGTGGLGDTQYF. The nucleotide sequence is TGCAGTGCTAGTTTTGGGACGGGGGGGCTTGGAGATACGCAGTATTTT.